The 21 T cell receptor beta chains presented below share a single source sample, sequenced in a study of blood T cell repertoires in COVID-19. This table comes from immunoSEQ multiplex PCR, and its TCRdb copy is limited to in-frame clones, with some not included. The sample lists roughly 100,000 clones, roughly 71% occurring once. The specimen sequenced was peripheral blood. Every receptor here comes from an elderly woman with acute or convalescent COVID-19.

The rearrangement links TRBV7-9 to TRBJ2-1; 10 bases are a match to TRBD1. CDR1 and CDR2 (germline): SEHNR, FQNEAQ (reference sequence). With 8 bases clipped from V and 3 bases from J, the junction kept 10 bases outside the gene matches. CDR3 length: 16 amino acids. The CDR3 bases are TGTGCCAGCGACTCTCTGACAGGGGGCTTCTACAATGAGCAGTTCTTC. Residues: CASDSLTGGFYNEQFF.

The V gene is TRBV30, the J gene TRBJ1-2, with D perhaps matching TRBD1 (5 bases). From germline, CDR1 is GTSNPN and CDR2 SVGIG (reference sequence). This CDR3 has 13 amino acids. Trimming took 1 base from V and 6 from J, leaving 12 bases between them. CDR3 sequence: CAWSAQTENGYTF. CDR3 DNA: TGTGCCTGGAGTGCCCAGACAGAAAATGGCTACACCTTC.

The V gene is TRBV19, the J gene TRBJ1-5; no clear D. V was shortened by 6 bases and J by 6 bases, with 18 bases between the two germline ends. The CDR3 consists of 15 residues. The V gene's germline CDR1 is LNHDA and CDR2 SQIVND (reference sequence). The CDR3 coding sequence is TGTGCCAGTAGAGGCCGATTAGGAGTGGGTCAGCCCCAGCATTTT. It yields the protein CASRGRLGVGQPQHF.

The rearrangement uses TRBV10-3 and TRBJ2-7, with 7 bases identical to TRBD2. Germline CDR1 ENHRY, CDR2 SYGVKD. V shed 10 bases, J shed 0 bases, and the junction held 3 bases outside the gene matches. There are 12 residues in the CDR3. The DNA of the CDR3 is TGTGCCAGCGGGGGAACCTCCTACGAGCAGTACTTC. Its protein product is CASGGTSYEQYF.

V is TRBV3-1 (or the pseudogene TRBV3-2) and J is TRBJ2-5, with D perhaps TRBD1 (5 bases). Trimming removed 3 bases from V and 3 bases from J, with 8 bases in between. This CDR3 is built from 13 residues. The V gene's germline CDR1 is LGHDT and CDR2 YNNKEL (reference sequence). The DNA of the CDR3 is TGTGCCAGCAGCCAGCAAGGGGAAGAGACCCAGTACTTC. Translated: CASSQQGEETQYF.

The sample holds one count of this clone. The chain carries TRBV5-1 and TRBJ2-1; 8 nucleotides align to TRBD1. The CDR3 sequence is 13 residues long. Germline trimming cut 3 bases from V and 9 bases from J; bases unmatched to any gene: 5. Germline-derived CDR1 and CDR2 are SGHRS and YFSETQ. The CDR3 DNA reads TGCGCCAGCAGCTGGCAGGGGGCGGTTGAGCAGTTCTTC. It codes for CASSWQGAVEQFF.

The CDR3 region has the DNA TGTGCCAGCATAGGGGGGGGCTCTGTCTATGGCTACACCTTC. Translating it yields CASIGGGSVYGYTF. V is TRBV28 and J is TRBJ1-2; a possible D gene is TRBD1 (6 bases). V lost 7 bases to trimming and J lost 4 bases, with 16 bases between them. The CDR3 contains 14 residues. The germline gives CDR1 MDHEN, CDR2 SYDVKM.

The chain combines TRBV28 with TRBJ2-5, with 7 bases fitting TRBD2. Unmatched junction bases numbered 12, after V lost 6 bases and J lost 5 bases. The CDR3 consists of 15 residues. Looked up from germline, CDR1 is MDHEN and CDR2 is SYDVKM. Here the CDR3 DNA reads TGTGCCAGCAGCCCCACCGGGACTACACGCGAGACCCAGTACTTC. It yields the protein CASSPTGTTRETQYF. Using reference TRBV28 and TRBJ2-5 for the parts outside the CDR3, the full variable domain is DVKVTQSSRYLVKRTGEKVFLECVQDMDHENMFWYRQDPGLGLRLIYFSYDVKMKEKGDIPEGYSVSREKKERFSLILESASTNQTSMYLCASSPTGTTRETQYFGPGTRLLVL.

This clone was detected only once. The rearrangement joins TRBV11-3 to TRBJ2-7, with D unresolved. The CDR3 spans 12 residues. Germline CDR1 is SGHNT and CDR2 is YENEEA. Trimming left V 5 bases short and J 6 bases short, with 11 bases between. CDR3 in DNA: TGTGCCAGCAGCCCCGGCGGCGGCGAGCAGTACTTC. This encodes CASSPGGGEQYF. Based on the CDR3 plus reference TRBV11-3 and TRBJ2-7, the full variable domain is EAGVVQSPRYKIIEKKQPVAFWCNPISGHNTLYWYLQNLGQGPELLIRYENEEAVDDSQLPKDRFSAERLKGVDSTLKIQPAELGDSAVYLCASSPGGGEQYFGPGTRLTVT.

The genes are TRBV10-2 and TRBJ1-4, with TRBD1 identical over 9 bases. The germline gives CDR1 WSHSY, CDR2 SAAADI. There are 15 residues in the CDR3. The ends lost 3 bases at V and 8 bases at J; junction bases unmatched: 7. CDR3 in amino acids: CASSDQDRGVEKLFF. Here the CDR3 DNA reads TGCGCCAGCAGTGACCAGGACAGGGGTGTGGAAAAACTGTTTTTT.

V gene TRBV29-1 combines with J gene TRBJ2-1, with unresolved D. The CDR3 is made up of 11 amino acids. The germline V gene encodes CDR1 SQVTM and CDR2 ANQGSEA. Between the trimmed V and J ends, which lost 4 bases and 14 bases, there was a span of 15 bases. The CDR3 region has the DNA TGCAGCGTTGTCCGGCGAGAGCAGGAGTTCTTC. It codes for CSVVRREQEFF.

The chain uses TRBV7-2 and TRBJ1-2; tentative D call: TRBD1 (5 bases). The CDR3 has 13 amino acids. Germline V gene data show CDR1 as SGHTA and CDR2 as FQGNSA. V lost 4 bases and J lost 5, with 11 bases in between. In nucleotides, the CDR3 is TGTGCCAGCAGCTCAGGGTTGGGTTATGGCTACACCTTC. This translates into CASSSGLGYGYTF.

This sequence joins TRBV7-9 and TRBJ1-1; D is unclear. This CDR3 is built from 13 residues. Germline V gene sequence: CDR1 SEHNR, CDR2 FQNEAQ (reference sequence). Trimming removed 5 bases from V and 2 bases from J, with 9 bases in between. CDR3: CASSPGGNTEAFF. The CDR3 DNA reads TGTGCCAGCAGCCCCGGCGGAAACACTGAAGCTTTCTTT.

The rearrangement uses TRBV11-2 and TRBJ2-7; 13 bases agree with TRBD2. V trimming: 5 bases; J trimming: 9 bases; junction bases outside the gene matches: 13. CDR1 SGHAT and CDR2 FQNNGV come from the germline V gene. The CDR3 totals 16 residues. The CDR3 DNA sequence: TGTGCCAGCAGCCTAACTCGGACTAGCGGGAGATTTGTGCAGTACTTC. It yields the protein CASSLTRTSGRFVQYF.

This chain connects TRBV5-4 to TRBJ2-2; possible D gene TRBD2, 6 bases. Germline V lookup: CDR1 SGHNT, CDR2 YYREEE (reference sequence). This CDR3 comprises 17 residues. The V end lost 1 base, the J end lost 3 bases, and 16 bases lay between the germline ends. The CDR3 loop reads CASSLPGGLAYTGELFF. CDR3 bases: TGTGCCAGCAGCTTGCCCGGGGGTCTTGCCTACACCGGGGAGCTGTTTTTT.

The chain joins TRBV7-3 to TRBJ2-2; D is perhaps TRBD2 (5 bases). The V gene lost 8 bases and the J gene lost 5 bases, with 15 bases spanning the gap. CDR3 length: 14 residues. The germline CDR1 and CDR2 sequences are SGHTA and FQGTGA. The CDR3 DNA reads TGTGCCAGCCAAGTGACAAGAGGGACCGGGGAGCTGTTTTTT. It translates to CASQVTRGTGELFF.

This CDR3 reads CASSFDRGYGNTEAFF. Written as DNA, the CDR3 is TGTGCCAGCAGCTTCGACAGGGGATATGGGAACACTGAAGCTTTCTTT. The rearrangement joins TRBV7-2 to TRBJ1-1, with 8 bases identical to TRBD1. CDR3 length: 16 amino acids. Germline V gene data show CDR1 as SGHTA and CDR2 as FQGNSA. Trimming took 3 bases from V and 1 from J; bases not matched to a gene: 7.

This clone was counted between two and nine times. The chain joins TRBV7-2 to TRBJ2-7; a possible D gene is TRBD1 (5 bases). This CDR3 is 13 amino acids long. V was pared by 4 bases and J by 0 bases, with 7 bases between. Germline V gene lookup returns CDR1 SGHTA and CDR2 FQGNSA. For the CDR3, the DNA is TGTGCCAGCAGCTCCAGGGCCTCCTACGAGCAGTACTTC. Residues: CASSSRASYEQYF. The full variable domain, completed using reference TRBV7-2 and TRBJ2-7, is GAGVSQSPSNKVTEKGKDVELRCDPISGHTALYWYRQSLGQGLEFLIYFQGNSAPDKSGLPSDRFSAERTGGSVSTLTIQRTQQEDSAVYLCASSSRASYEQYFGPGTRLTVT.

This clone appeared a few times. This sample also contains other DNA sequences that code for the same CDR3. This sequence joins TRBV9 and TRBJ1-6; 9 bases are a match to TRBD1. The germline V gene encodes CDR1 SGDLS and CDR2 YYNGEE. This CDR3 spans 15 amino acids. J gave up 7 bases and V 4 bases, and 6 bases lay outside the gene matches. The CDR3 DNA follows: TGTGCCAGCAGCACACAGGGGGCGCGGAATTCACCCCTCCACTTT. This codes for CASSTQGARNSPLHF.

This chain uses TRBV3-1 (or the pseudogene TRBV3-2) with TRBJ2-7, with 8 bases aligning to TRBD1. In germline, CDR1 is LGHDT, CDR2 YNNKEL (reference sequence). The V and J ends lost 3 bases and 7 bases, in that order; junction bases with no gene match: 2. This CDR3 has 12 amino acids. For the CDR3, the DNA is TGTGCCAGCAGCCAGGGACAGGTGGAGCAGTACTTC. This codes for CASSQGQVEQYF.

The V gene is TRBV6-1, the J gene TRBJ1-2; 10 bases match TRBD1. This CDR3 is 18 amino acids long. Germline values: CDR1 MNHNS, CDR2 SASEGT. V shed 3 bases, J shed 2 bases, and the junction held 12 bases outside the gene matches. The CDR3 protein is CASSEGGTGASPNYGYTF. DNA of the CDR3: TGTGCCAGCAGTGAGGGGGGGACAGGGGCCTCTCCCAACTATGGCTACACCTTC.